The clone carrying this T cell receptor (beta chain) was picked up many times. The data were obtained in a study of regulatory T cells in long-lasting Graves disease. Library construction for TCR beta used iRepertoire HTBI primers and Arm-PCR of CDR3 regions. TCRdb itself ran the multiplex PCR reads through MiXCR, one entry per CDR3 protein. The profile shows around 480,000 distinct CDR3 sequences, roughly 15% of them singletons. Germline CDR1 is MNHEY and CDR2 is SMNVEV (reference sequence). This CDR3 region has 16 residues. The junction had 11 bases not matched to a gene; V was cut back by 6 bases and J by 7 bases. Time point: newly diagnosed GD, antithyroid drugs for less than 3 months. TCR sequences were obtained from RNA taken from PBMCs. Diagnoses of Graves' disease were made by American Thyroid Association guidelines. This same sample was also part of a study on T cells in Graves' hyperthyroidism and ophthalmopathy. That work contributes: The study excluded patients with uncontrolled infection, other autoimmune disease, pregnancy or lactation. First-round RT-PCR with HTBI primers amplified the TCR CDR3 region.

Sequenced here: peripheral blood mononuclear cells (PBMCs), sampled at new diagnosis, from a patient treated with antithyroid drugs. V and J are TRBV27 and TRBJ2-1, with 11 bases identical to TRBD1. The TCR comes from a middle-aged woman with Graves disease. CDR3 nucleotide sequence: TGTGCCAGCAGCCTAAACGGACAGGGGGCGAGGAATGAGCAGTTCTTC. This sequence encodes CASSLNGQGARNEQFF.